This T cell receptor (beta chain) was profiled in a study of T cell responses to AZD1222 COVID-19 vaccine. Sequencing used immunoSEQ multiplex PCR; TCRdb keeps in-frame clones, though not all of them. This table holds approximately 190,000 clones, over 70% found once. The length of the CDR3 is 14 residues. V shed 6 bases, J shed 7 bases, and the junction held 3 bases outside the gene matches. CDR1 and CDR2 (germline): LNHDA, SQIVND (reference sequence). The TCR comes from an adult in good health. The J gene is TRBJ1-6, the V gene TRBV19, with 10 bases lining up with TRBD1. The starting material was peripheral blood, obtained on day 0 of MenACWY control vaccination. The CDR3 protein is CASSRDRGNSPLHF. Written as DNA, the CDR3 is TGTGCCAGTAGCCGGGACAGGGGAAATTCACCCCTCCACTTT.